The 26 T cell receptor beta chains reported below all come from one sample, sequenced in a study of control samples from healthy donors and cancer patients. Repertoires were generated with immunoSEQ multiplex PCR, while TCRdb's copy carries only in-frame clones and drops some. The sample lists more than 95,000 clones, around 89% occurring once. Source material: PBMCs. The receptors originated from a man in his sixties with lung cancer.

Here the CDR3 reads CASSRAPGVQETQYF. The CDR3 nucleotides read TGTGCCAGCAGTCGGGCACCAGGGGTCCAAGAGACCCAGTACTTC. The chain couples TRBV6-5 to TRBJ2-5; D possibly corresponds to TRBD1 (6 bases). This CDR3 has 15 residues. Germline V gene sequence: CDR1 MNHEY, CDR2 SVGAGI. Trimming stripped 5 bases from V and 1 base from J, with 14 bases between.

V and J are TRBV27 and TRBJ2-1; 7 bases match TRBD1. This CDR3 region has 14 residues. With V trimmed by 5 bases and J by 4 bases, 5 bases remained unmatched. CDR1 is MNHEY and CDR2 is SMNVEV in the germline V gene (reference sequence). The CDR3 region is CASSQGQMYNEQFF. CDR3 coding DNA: TGTGCCAGCAGTCAGGGACAGATGTACAATGAGCAGTTCTTC.

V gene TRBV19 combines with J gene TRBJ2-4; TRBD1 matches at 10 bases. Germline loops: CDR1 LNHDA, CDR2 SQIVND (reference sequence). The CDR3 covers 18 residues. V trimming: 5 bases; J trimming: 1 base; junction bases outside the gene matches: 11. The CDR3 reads CASSRQGADSWAKNIQYF. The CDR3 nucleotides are TGTGCCAGTAGTCGACAGGGGGCCGACTCATGGGCCAAAAACATTCAGTACTTC.

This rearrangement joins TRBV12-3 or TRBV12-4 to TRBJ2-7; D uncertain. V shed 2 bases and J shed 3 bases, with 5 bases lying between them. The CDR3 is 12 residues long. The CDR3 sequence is CASSLHDYEQYF. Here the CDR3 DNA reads TGTGCCAGCAGTTTACACGACTACGAGCAGTACTTC.

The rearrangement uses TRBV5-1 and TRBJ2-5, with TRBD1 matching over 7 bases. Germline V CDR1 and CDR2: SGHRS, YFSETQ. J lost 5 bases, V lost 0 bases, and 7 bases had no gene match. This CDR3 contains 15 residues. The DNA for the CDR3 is TGCGCCAGCAGCTTGGATGACAGGGTCCGGGAGACCCAGTACTTC. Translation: CASSLDDRVRETQYF. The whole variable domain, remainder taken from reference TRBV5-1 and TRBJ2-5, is KAGVTQTPRYLIKTRGQQVTLSCSPISGHRSVSWYQQTPGQGLQFLFEYFSETQRNKGNFPGRFSGRQFSNSRSEMNVSTLELGDSALYLCASSLDDRVRETQYFGPGTRLLVL.

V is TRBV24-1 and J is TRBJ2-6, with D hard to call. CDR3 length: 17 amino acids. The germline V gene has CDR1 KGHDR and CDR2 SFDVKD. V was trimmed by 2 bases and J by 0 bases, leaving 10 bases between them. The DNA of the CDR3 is TGTGCCACCAGTGATTCCAGGATAGTCTCTGGGGCCAACGTCCTGACTTTC. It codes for CATSDSRIVSGANVLTF.

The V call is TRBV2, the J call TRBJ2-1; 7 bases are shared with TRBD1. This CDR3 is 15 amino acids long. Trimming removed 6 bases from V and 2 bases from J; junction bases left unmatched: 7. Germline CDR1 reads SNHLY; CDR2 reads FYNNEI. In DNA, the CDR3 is TGTGCCAGCAGCGTGGACAGGTCGGCCTACAATGAGCAGTTCTTC. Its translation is CASSVDRSAYNEQFF.

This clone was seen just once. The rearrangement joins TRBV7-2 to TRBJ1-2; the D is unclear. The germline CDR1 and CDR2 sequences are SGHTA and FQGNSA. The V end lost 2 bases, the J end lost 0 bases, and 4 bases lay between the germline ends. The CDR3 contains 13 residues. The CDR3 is CASSLSSNYGYTF. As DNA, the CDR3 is TGTGCCAGCAGCTTAAGTTCTAACTATGGCTACACCTTC.

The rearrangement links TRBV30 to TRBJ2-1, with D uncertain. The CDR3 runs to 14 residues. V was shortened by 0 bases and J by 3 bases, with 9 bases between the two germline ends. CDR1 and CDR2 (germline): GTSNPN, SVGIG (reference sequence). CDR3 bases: TGTGCCTGGAGTGTTTATCCAGGCTACAATGAGCAGTTCTTC. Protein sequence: CAWSVYPGYNEQFF.

CDR3 bases: TGTGCCAGCAGCTTAAGGTCCTACGAGCAGTACTTC. Protein: CASSLRSYEQYF. This sequence joins TRBV7-9 and TRBJ2-7; D is unclear. The CDR3 totals 12 residues. Trimming removed 2 bases at V and 1 base at J, with 3 bases between. Germline V gene sequence: CDR1 SEHNR, CDR2 FQNEAQ (reference sequence).

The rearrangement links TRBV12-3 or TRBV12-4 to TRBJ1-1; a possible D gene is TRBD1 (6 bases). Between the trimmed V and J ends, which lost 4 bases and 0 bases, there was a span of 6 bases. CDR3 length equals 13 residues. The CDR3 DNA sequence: TGTGCCAGCAGTTACAGGGTGAACACTGAAGCTTTCTTT. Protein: CASSYRVNTEAFF.

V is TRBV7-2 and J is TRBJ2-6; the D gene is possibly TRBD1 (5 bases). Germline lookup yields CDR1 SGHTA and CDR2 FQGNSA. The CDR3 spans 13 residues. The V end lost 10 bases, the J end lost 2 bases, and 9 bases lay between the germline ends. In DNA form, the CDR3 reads TGTGCCACCACAGGTCCTGGGGCCAACGTCCTGACTTTC. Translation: CATTGPGANVLTF.

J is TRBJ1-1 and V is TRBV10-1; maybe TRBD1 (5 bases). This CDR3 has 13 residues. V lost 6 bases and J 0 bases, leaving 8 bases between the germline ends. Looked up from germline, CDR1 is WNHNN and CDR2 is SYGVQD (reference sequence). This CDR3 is CASRRGLNTEAFF. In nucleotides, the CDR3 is TGCGCCAGCAGGAGGGGACTGAACACTGAAGCTTTCTTT.

CDR3: CASSYNRYGYTF. The CDR3, as DNA: TGTGCCAGCAGTTATAACCGCTATGGCTACACCTTC. The V call is TRBV6-5, the J call TRBJ1-2; no definite D call. Trimming left V 3 bases short and J 4 bases short, with 6 bases between. The CDR3 is made up of 12 amino acids. The germline V gene encodes CDR1 MNHEY and CDR2 SVGAGI.

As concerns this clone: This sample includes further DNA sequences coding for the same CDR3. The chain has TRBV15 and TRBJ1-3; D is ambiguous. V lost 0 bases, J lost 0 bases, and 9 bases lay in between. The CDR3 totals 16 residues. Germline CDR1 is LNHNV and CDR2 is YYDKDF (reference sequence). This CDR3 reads CATSRDRESSGNTIYF. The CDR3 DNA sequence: TGTGCCACCAGCAGAGATAGAGAAAGCTCTGGAAACACCATATATTTT.

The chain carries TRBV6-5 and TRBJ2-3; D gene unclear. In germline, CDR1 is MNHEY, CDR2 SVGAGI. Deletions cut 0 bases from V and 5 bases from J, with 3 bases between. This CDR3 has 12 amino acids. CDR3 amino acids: CASSYSRDTQYF. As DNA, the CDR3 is TGTGCCAGCAGTTACTCGCGAGATACGCAGTATTTT.

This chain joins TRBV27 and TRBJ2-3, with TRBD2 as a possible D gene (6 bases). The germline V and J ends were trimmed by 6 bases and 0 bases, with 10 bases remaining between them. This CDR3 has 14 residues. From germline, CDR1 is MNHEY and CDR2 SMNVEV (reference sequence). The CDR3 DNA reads TGTGCCAGCAGCCCTGGGACTAGCACAGATACGCAGTATTTT. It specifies CASSPGTSTDTQYF.

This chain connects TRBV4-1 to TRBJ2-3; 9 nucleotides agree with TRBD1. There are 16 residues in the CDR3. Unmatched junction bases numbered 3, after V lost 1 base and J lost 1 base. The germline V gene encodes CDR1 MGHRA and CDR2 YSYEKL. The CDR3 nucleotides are TGCGCCAGCAGCCAAGGTCGGACAGGGGGCACAGATACGCAGTATTTT. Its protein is CASSQGRTGGTDTQYF.

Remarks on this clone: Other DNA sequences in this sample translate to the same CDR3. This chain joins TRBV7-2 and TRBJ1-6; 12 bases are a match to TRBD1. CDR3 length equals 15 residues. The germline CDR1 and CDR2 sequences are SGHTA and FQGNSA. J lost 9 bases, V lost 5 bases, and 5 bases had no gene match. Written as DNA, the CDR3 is TGTGCCAGCAGCCAGGGACAGGGGGCGGGTTCACCCCTCCACTTT. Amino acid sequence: CASSQGQGAGSPLHF.

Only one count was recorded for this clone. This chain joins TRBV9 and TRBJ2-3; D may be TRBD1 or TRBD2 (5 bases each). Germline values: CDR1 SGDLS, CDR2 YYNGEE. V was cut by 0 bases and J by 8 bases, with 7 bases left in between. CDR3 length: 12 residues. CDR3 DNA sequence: TGTGCCAGCAGCGTAGAGGGACGTACGCAGTATTTT. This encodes CASSVEGRTQYF.

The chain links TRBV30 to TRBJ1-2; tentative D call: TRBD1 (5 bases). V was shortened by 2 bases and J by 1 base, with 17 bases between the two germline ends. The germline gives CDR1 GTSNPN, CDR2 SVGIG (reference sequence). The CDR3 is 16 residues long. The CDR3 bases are TGTGCCTGGAGTTTTAAGGCAGGGAGGAATAACTATGGCTACACCTTC. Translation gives CAWSFKAGRNNYGYTF.

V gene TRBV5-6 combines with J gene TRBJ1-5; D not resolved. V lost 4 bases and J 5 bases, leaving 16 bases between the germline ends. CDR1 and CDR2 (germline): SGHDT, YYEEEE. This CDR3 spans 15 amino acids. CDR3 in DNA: TGTGCCAGCAGCCAATCGGGGTTCTCTTATCAGCCCCAGCATTTT. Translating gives CASSQSGFSYQPQHF.

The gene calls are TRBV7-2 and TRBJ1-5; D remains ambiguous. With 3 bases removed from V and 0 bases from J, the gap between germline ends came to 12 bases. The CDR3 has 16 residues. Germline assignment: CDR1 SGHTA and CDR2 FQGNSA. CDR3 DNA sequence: TGTGCCAGCAGCTTCAGCGGGGTACTTAGCAATCAGCCCCAGCATTTT. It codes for CASSFSGVLSNQPQHF.

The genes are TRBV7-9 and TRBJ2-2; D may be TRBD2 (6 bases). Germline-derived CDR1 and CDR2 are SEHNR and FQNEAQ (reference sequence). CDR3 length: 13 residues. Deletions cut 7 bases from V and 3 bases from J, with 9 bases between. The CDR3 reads CASTVADTGELFF. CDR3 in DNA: TGTGCCAGCACGGTAGCGGACACCGGGGAGCTGTTTTTT.

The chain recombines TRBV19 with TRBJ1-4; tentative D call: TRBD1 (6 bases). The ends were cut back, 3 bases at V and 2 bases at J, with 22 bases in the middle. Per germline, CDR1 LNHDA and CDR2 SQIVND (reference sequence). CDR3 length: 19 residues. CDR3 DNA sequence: TGTGCCAGTAGTATGATCGTGGGCGGGGGCCCCGAGACTAATGAAAAACTGTTTTTT. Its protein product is CASSMIVGGGPETNEKLFF.

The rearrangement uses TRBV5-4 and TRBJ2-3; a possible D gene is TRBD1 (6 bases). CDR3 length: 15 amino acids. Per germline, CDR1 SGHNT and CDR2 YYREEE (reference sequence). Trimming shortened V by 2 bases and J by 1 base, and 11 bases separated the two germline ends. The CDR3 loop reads CASSLRQDRTDTQYF. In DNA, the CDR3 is TGTGCCAGCAGCTTACGACAGGACCGCACAGATACGCAGTATTTT. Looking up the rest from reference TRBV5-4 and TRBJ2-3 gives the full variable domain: ETGVTQSPTHLIKTRGQQVTLRCSSQSGHNTVSWYQQALGQGPQFIFQYYREEENGRGNFPPRFSGLQFPNYSSELNVNALELDDSALYLCASSLRQDRTDTQYFGPGTRLTVL.